The rows below give T cell receptor beta chains drawn from one sample of a study of OX40 agonist ivuxolimab in advanced cancers. Profiled with immunoSEQ multiplex PCR; TCRdb holds only in-frame clones, not every one. This sample yields approximately 35,000 clones, of which approximately 79% are seen a single time; 11% belongs to the top ten. The material sequenced was CD4+ or CD8+ T cells sorted from blood, taken in a trial of the OX40 agonist ivuxolimab. These receptors originate from an adult with an advanced solid tumor such as melanoma, head and neck, liver or kidney cancer. The CDR3 runs from the conserved cysteine through the conserved F or W. Each record gives: V gene, clone size, J gene, D gene, CDR3 DNA, CDR3 protein. D genes are given only for firm matches. Only part of the rows carry a size: once, few, many, or a class if the clone is expanded.

TRBV7-2	-	TRBJ1-4	-	TGTGCCAGCAGCTTGACCTGGGGGTATGAAAAACTGTTTTTT	CASSLTWGYEKLFF
TRBV21-1	-	TRBJ1-1	-	TGTGCCAGCAGCAAATCGGTGAACACTGAAGCTTTCTTT	CASSKSVNTEAFF
TRBV14	-	TRBJ1-2	-	TGTGCCAGCAGCCAAGTGGCTAGGTGGAACTATGGCTACACCTTC	CASSQVARWNYGYTF
TRBV6-5	-	TRBJ1-2	-	TGTGCCAGCAGTTACTCGGGGGATGGGGGGGATAGTGGCTACACCTTC	CASSYSGDGGDSGYTF
TRBV10-3	-	TRBJ2-1	-	TGTGCCTCCATTTACTCCGACGTCTACAATGAGCAGTTCTTC	CASIYSDVYNEQFF
TRBV10-3	-	TRBJ2-3	TRBD2	TGTGCCATCGCCTTAGGACTAGCTGTGGATACGCAGTATTTT	CAIALGLAVDTQYF
TRBV19	few	TRBJ1-2	-	TGTGCCAGTAGTATGGGGTATGGCTACACCTTC	CASSMGYGYTF
TRBV30	-	TRBJ2-6	-	TGTGCCTGGAGCAGGGACCTCTCTGGGGCCAACGTCCTGACTTTC	CAWSRDLSGANVLTF
TRBV7-9	few	TRBJ1-1	-	TGTGCCAGCAGCTTAGGGGGCTCTGAAGCTTTCTTT	CASSLGGSEAFF
TRBV11-3	-	TRBJ1-4	-	TGTGCCAGCAGCTTGACCTGGGGGTATGAAAAACTGTTTTTT	CASSLTWGYEKLFF
TRBV25-1	few	TRBJ1-2	-	TGTGCCAGCAGGCAGGGAGGGGAAGGAGGCTACACCTTC	CASRQGGEGGYTF
TRBV19	-	TRBJ2-5	-	TGTGCCAGTAGTATTAAGACTATCCAAATACAAGAGACCCAGTACTTC	CASSIKTIQIQETQYF
TRBV10-3	-	TRBJ1-1	-	TGTGCCATCAGTGATGGACGGCGCAACGAAGCTTTCTTT	CAISDGRRNEAFF
TRBV7-9	-	TRBJ1-1	TRBD1	TGTGCCAGCAGCTTAGACGGACAGGGGAGAAGTGAAGCTTTCTTT	CASSLDGQGRSEAFF
TRBV5-6	-	TRBJ1-5	TRBD1	TGTGCCAGCAGCTTCGGACAGGGGGAATCGCCCCAGCATTTT	CASSFGQGESPQHF
TRBV11-2	once	TRBJ2-4	TRBD2	TGTGCCAGCAGCCCCCAGTTAGCGGGGGCCCCGATTTACATTCAGTACTTC	CASSPQLAGAPIYIQYF
TRBV27	-	TRBJ2-1	TRBD1	TGTGCCAGCAGTTTATTGCGAGGGGGCGCGGATGAGCAGTTCTTC	CASSLLRGGADEQFF
TRBV5-1	-	TRBJ1-2	TRBD1	TGCGCCAGCAGCCGGGAGGGACAGAACTATGGCTACACCTTC	CASSREGQNYGYTF
TRBV4-1	-	TRBJ1-6	-	TGCGCCAGCAGCCAAGAGGAAGTAGACCGGCGGACCTATAATTCACCCCTCCACTTT	CASSQEEVDRRTYNSPLHF
TRBV7-6	-	TRBJ2-3	-	TGTGCCAGCAGTCCCCGACAGTTCTCTAGCACAGATACGCAGTATTTT	CASSPRQFSSTDTQYF
TRBV4-2	once	TRBJ1-1	-	TGTGCCAGCAGCCCAACAATCGCAGGGACGAACACTGAAGCTTTCTTT	CASSPTIAGTNTEAFF
TRBV12-2	-	TRBJ1-2	-	TGTGCAAGTCGCACCAGACAGGATTACACCTTC	CASRTRQDYTF
TRBV18	-	TRBJ1-4	-	TGTGCCAGCTCACCACCCCCAGGTGAAAAACTGTTTTTT	CASSPPPGEKLFF
TRBV14	medium-sized	TRBJ1-1	-	TGTGCCAGCAGCCATGATAGAATGAACACTGAAGCTTTCTTT	CASSHDRMNTEAFF
TRBV2	-	TRBJ1-2	-	TGTGCCAGCATTCGGAACCCCCGGTATCGCACCTTC	CASIRNPRYRTF
TRBV11-2	-	TRBJ1-1	-	TGTGCCAGCAGCTCCGGGGTTTTGAGGGCTTTCTTT	CASSSGVLRAFF
TRBV30	few	TRBJ1-1	-	TGTGCCTGGAAACAGGGATCGTTCACTGAAGCTTTCTTT	CAWKQGSFTEAFF
TRBV29-1	medium-sized	TRBJ2-1	-	TGCAGCGTTGAAGACCGGACCGGATACAATGAGCAGTTCTTC	CSVEDRTGYNEQFF
TRBV30	-	TRBJ1-2	TRBD1	TGTGCCTGGACAAAGACAGGGTATGGCTACACCTTC	CAWTKTGYGYTF
TRBV5-4	-	TRBJ1-3	-	TGTGCCAGCAGCTTGACCCGTAAGGGAAACACCATATATTTT	CASSLTRKGNTIYF
TRBV19	-	TRBJ1-6	-	TGTGCCAGTAATGCCGGGCTCGAAAATTCACCCCTCCACTTT	CASNAGLENSPLHF
TRBV19	-	TRBJ2-7	TRBD1	TGTGCCAGTATGGGGACAGGGGGCTACGAGCAGTACTTC	CASMGTGGYEQYF
TRBV19	-	TRBJ2-4	-	TGTGCCAGTAGGGAGAAAAACATTCAGTACTTC	CASREKNIQYF
TRBV7-9	-	TRBJ2-3	-	TGTGCCAGCAGCTTAACCCAAATCCACACAGATACGCAGTATTTT	CASSLTQIHTDTQYF
TRBV6-5	-	TRBJ2-7	TRBD2	TGTGCCAGCAGGGGATCGGGCGGGGGCTACGAGCAGTACTTC	CASRGSGGGYEQYF
TRBV6-1	-	TRBJ2-1	TRBD2	TGTGCCAGCAGTGCCCGGGAGGCGGGGTGGCAGTTCTTC	CASSAREAGWQFF
TRBV2	-	TRBJ1-6	-	TGTGCCACCTCCCAGGGAAGCTCCTATAATTCACCCCTCCACTTT	CATSQGSSYNSPLHF
TRBV5-6	-	TRBJ2-5	-	TGTGCCAGCAGCCTTCGACAGACCCAAGAGACCCAGTACTTC	CASSLRQTQETQYF
TRBV7-8	-	TRBJ2-3	TRBD2	TGTGCCAGCAGGCTGACTAGCGCTTGGGCAGATACGCAGTATTTT	CASRLTSAWADTQYF
TRBV5-5	-	TRBJ1-5	-	TGTGCCAGCAGCTTGCGGACAGGCAATCAGCCCCAGCATTTT	CASSLRTGNQPQHF
TRBV6-1	-	TRBJ2-7	-	TGTGCCAGCAGTGATATTTGGTGGTACGAGCAGTACTTC	CASSDIWWYEQYF
TRBV7-9	-	TRBJ1-1	-	TGTGCCAGCAGCCATAGCAACGGTGAAGCTTTCTTT	CASSHSNGEAFF
TRBV5-1	few	TRBJ2-7	-	TGCGCCAGCAGCTTTGAGGCGGGGGCCTCCTACGAGCAGTACTTC	CASSFEAGASYEQYF
TRBV5-4	-	TRBJ2-7	-	TGTGCCAGCAGCGGGGGGGACAGGCGCTACGAGCAGTACTTC	CASSGGDRRYEQYF
TRBV6-1	medium-sized	TRBJ1-1	TRBD1	TGTGCCAGCAGTGCACCTTTATGGGGACAGGCGAACACTGAAGCTTTCTTT	CASSAPLWGQANTEAFF
TRBV11-2	-	TRBJ1-2	TRBD1	TGTGCCAGCAGCTTAGGGACAGGGGGCGACTATGGCTACACCTTC	CASSLGTGGDYGYTF
TRBV6-5	-	TRBJ2-7	TRBD1	TGTGCCAGCAGTTACGGGACAGGTCTTTACGAGCAGTACTTC	CASSYGTGLYEQYF
TRBV5-1	-	TRBJ2-3	TRBD2	TGCGCCAGCAGCCCCTTATATGCGGGGGATACAGATACGCAGTATTTT	CASSPLYAGDTDTQYF
TRBV5-1	-	TRBJ1-2	-	TGCGCCAGCAGCTCCGGGACATCCTATGGCTACACCTTC	CASSSGTSYGYTF
TRBV23-1	-	TRBJ1-6	TRBD1	TGCGCCAGCAGTCCTTTCACAGGGGATCATTCACCCCTCCACTTT	CASSPFTGDHSPLHF
TRBV30	-	TRBJ2-1	-	TGTGCCTGGAGTGTACTAGGGTACAATGAGCAGTTCTTC	CAWSVLGYNEQFF
TRBV6-1	-	TRBJ1-2	-	TGTGCCACCAGCACAAGGACATACGATAGCTATGGCTACACCTTC	CATSTRTYDSYGYTF
TRBV10-1	few	TRBJ2-2	TRBD1	TGCGCCAGCAGTGAGATTGGGACGGGACAGGGTGCCGGGGAGCTGTTTTTT	CASSEIGTGQGAGELFF
TRBV10-3	-	TRBJ1-3	-	TGTGCCATCCGGGAGAATACTGGAAACACCATATATTTT	CAIRENTGNTIYF
TRBV27	-	TRBJ1-1	-	TGTGCCAGCAGTTTTACAGGGTTTGGGAACACTGAAGCTTTCTTT	CASSFTGFGNTEAFF
TRBV11-1	few	TRBJ1-1	-	TGTGCCAGCAGCTTACAGGGGCTAAGTACTGAAGCTTTCTTT	CASSLQGLSTEAFF
TRBV11-2	few	TRBJ1-1	-	TGTGCCAGCAGCTTAGAGTCGGGGGTTTACGGAGCTTTCTTT	CASSLESGVYGAFF
TRBV30	-	TRBJ2-7	-	TGTGCCCGGAGCCCCGGGACGGAACCCTACGAGCAGTACTTC	CARSPGTEPYEQYF
TRBV5-4	-	TRBJ2-1	-	TGTGCCAGCAGCTTAGTTAGCGGTCAGGTCAATGAGCAGTTCTTC	CASSLVSGQVNEQFF
TRBV30	-	TRBJ1-1	TRBD1	TGTGCCTGGGGGGCGGGACAGGGTATGAACACTGAAGCTTTCTTT	CAWGAGQGMNTEAFF